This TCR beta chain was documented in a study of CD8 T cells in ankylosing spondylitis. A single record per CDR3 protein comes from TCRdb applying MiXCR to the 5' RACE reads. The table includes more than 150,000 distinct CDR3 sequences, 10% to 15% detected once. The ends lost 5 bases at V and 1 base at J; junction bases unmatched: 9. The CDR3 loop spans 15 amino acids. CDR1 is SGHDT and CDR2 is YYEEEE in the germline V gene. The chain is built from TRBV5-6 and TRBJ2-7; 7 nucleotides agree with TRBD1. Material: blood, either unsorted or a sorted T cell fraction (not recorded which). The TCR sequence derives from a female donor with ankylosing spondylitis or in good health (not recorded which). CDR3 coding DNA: TGTGCCAGCAGATTACAAGGGACAGCGTCCTACGAGCAGTACTTC. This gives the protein CASRLQGTASYEQYF.